This passage covers 31 T cell receptor beta chains from one sample sequenced in a study of blood T cell repertoires in COVID-19. TCRdb's table, derived via immunoSEQ multiplex PCR, lists solely in-frame clones and lacks some. Of some 220,000 clones in the sample, approximately 85% are singletons; the top ten hold roughly 5.3%. Sequencing was done on a sample of peripheral blood. The receptors come from a man aged 45-65 years with COVID-19, enrolled during active disease.

This chain connects TRBV7-2 to TRBJ2-5, with 7 bases aligning to TRBD1. Germline lookup yields CDR1 SGHTA and CDR2 FQGNSA. V trimming: 5 bases; J trimming: 0 bases; junction bases outside the gene matches: 9. CDR3 length: 16 amino acids. The CDR3 loop is CASSHRLTGYQETQYF. CDR3 coding DNA: TGTGCCAGCAGCCACCGATTGACAGGGTACCAAGAGACCCAGTACTTC.

V usage is TRBV7-3 and J usage is TRBJ1-1; no definite D call. The V end was cut by 5 bases, the J end by 4 bases, with 11 bases between. Looked up from germline, CDR1 is SGHTA and CDR2 is FQGTGA. The CDR3 loop spans 13 amino acids. CDR3 sequence reads: CASSITPSTEAFF. The CDR3 DNA reads as TGTGCCAGCAGCATCACCCCGAGCACTGAAGCTTTCTTT.

The V call is TRBV27, the J call TRBJ2-7; D may be TRBD1 (6 bases). V was pared by 5 bases and J by 3 bases, with 11 bases between. Germline assignment: CDR1 MNHEY and CDR2 SMNVEV (reference sequence). There are 13 residues in the CDR3. The CDR3 bases are TGTGCCAGCAGTCCAACAGGGAACTACGAGCAGTACTTC. This codes for CASSPTGNYEQYF.

The CDR3 region is CASSLDELTGKSYEQYF. CDR3 nucleotide sequence: TGTGCCAGCAGCTTAGATGAGTTGACCGGGAAGTCCTACGAGCAGTACTTC. The chain uses TRBV11-2 and TRBJ2-7, with D possibly TRBD2 on 5 matching bases. Trimming took off 0 bases at V and 1 base at J, with 16 bases between the two ends. There are 17 residues in the CDR3. Germline CDR1 and CDR2: SGHAT and FQNNGV.

The chain combines TRBV5-1 with TRBJ1-2; TRBD1 matches 11 bases. Germline CDR1 SGHRS, CDR2 YFSETQ. This CDR3 is 14 amino acids long. V lost 4 bases and J lost 8; bases outside the gene matches: 7. CDR3 DNA: TGCGCCAGCAGCGAACGGACAGGGGGCAAGGGCTACACCTTC. Its protein product is CASSERTGGKGYTF.

This chain joins TRBV2 and TRBJ1-1; D possibly corresponds to TRBD1 (6 bases). CDR3 length: 17 amino acids. The germline CDR1 and CDR2 sequences are SNHLY and FYNNEI. CDR3 sequence reads: CAFTKGLQGVMNTEAFF. CDR3 DNA sequence: TGTGCTTTTACCAAAGGCCTACAGGGAGTCATGAACACTGAAGCTTTCTTT.

The V call is TRBV4-1, the J call TRBJ1-4; D unresolved. CDR1 MGHRA and CDR2 YSYEKL come from the germline V gene. The V and J ends lost 3 bases and 5 bases respectively, with 13 bases between them. CDR3 length equals 15 residues. The CDR3 sequence: CASSHRWAGNEKLFF. CDR3 sequence (DNA): TGCGCCAGCAGCCACCGTTGGGCAGGAAATGAAAAACTGTTTTTT.

CDR3 nucleotide sequence: TGTGCCAGCAGCTTAGAGCGGGGGGCTTACAATGAGCAGTTCTTC. Translation gives CASSLERGAYNEQFF. The chain combines TRBV7-2 with TRBJ2-1; 9 bases line up with TRBD2. This CDR3 spans 15 amino acids. Germline V gene sequence: CDR1 SGHTA, CDR2 FQGNSA. The junction had 2 bases not matched to a gene; V was cut back by 1 base and J by 4 bases. The complete variable domain, with remaining parts taken from reference TRBV7-2 and TRBJ2-1, reads GAGVSQSPSNKVTEKGKDVELRCDPISGHTALYWYRQSLGQGLEFLIYFQGNSAPDKSGLPSDRFSAERTGGSVSTLTIQRTQQEDSAVYLCASSLERGAYNEQFFGPGTRLTVL.

This clone has only a few counts. The V and J genes are TRBV30 and TRBJ2-7, with D tentatively TRBD2 (6 bases). V shed 3 bases and J shed 2 bases, with 14 bases lying between them. Per the germline V gene, CDR1 is GTSNPN and CDR2 is SVGIG (reference sequence). This CDR3 has 14 residues. The CDR3 DNA follows: TGTGCCTGGAGCGCCTTGTCGGGGGCCTACGAGCAGTACTTC. As protein: CAWSALSGAYEQYF.

The chain couples TRBV7-8 to TRBJ2-1; 9 bases align to TRBD2. Trimming cost V 3 bases and J 6 bases; bases outside gene matches: 3. The length of the CDR3 is 14 residues. Germline assignment: CDR1 SGHVS and CDR2 FQNEAQ. CDR3 residues: CASSFSGGLNEQFF. The CDR3 bases are TGTGCCAGCAGCTTTAGCGGGGGCCTCAATGAGCAGTTCTTC.

This chain uses TRBV27 with TRBJ2-1; 8 nucleotides align to TRBD2. Germline trimming cut 4 bases from V and 4 bases from J; bases unmatched to any gene: 6. From germline, CDR1 is MNHEY and CDR2 SMNVEV (reference sequence). CDR3 length: 15 amino acids. Written as DNA, the CDR3 is TGTGCCAGCAGTTCTGGCGGGGGGCGATACAATGAGCAGTTCTTC. This gives the protein CASSSGGGRYNEQFF.

The chain has TRBV29-1 and TRBJ1-4; 10 bases align to TRBD1. This CDR3 comprises 14 residues. Germline V lookup: CDR1 SQVTM, CDR2 ANQGSEA. V trimming: 5 bases; J trimming: 10 bases; junction bases outside the gene matches: 10. The CDR3 DNA reads TGCAGCGTTTCTTACCGGACAGGGGGTGGAAAACTGTTTTTT. The encoded protein is CSVSYRTGGGKLFF.

This chain links TRBV5-8 with TRBJ2-1, with 12 bases aligning to TRBD2. Trimming took 2 bases from V and 8 from J; bases not matched to a gene: 8. The length of the CDR3 is 16 residues. Per the germline V gene, CDR1 is SGHTS and CDR2 is YDEGEE. The CDR3 protein is CASSFTTSGGLDEQFF. DNA of the CDR3: TGTGCCAGCAGCTTCACTACTAGCGGGGGGTTAGATGAGCAGTTCTTC.

V gene TRBV30 combines with J gene TRBJ1-5; 8 bases are a match to TRBD1. Germline CDR1 reads GTSNPN; CDR2 reads SVGIG (reference sequence). Trimming cost V 5 bases and J 0 bases; bases outside gene matches: 12. The CDR3 covers 17 residues. CDR3 protein: CAWVLGQVTYSNQPQHF. In DNA, the CDR3 is TGTGCCTGGGTATTGGGACAGGTAACCTATAGCAATCAGCCCCAGCATTTT. The full variable domain, its missing parts supplied by reference TRBV30 and TRBJ1-5, is SQTIHQWPATLVQPVGSPLSLECTVEGTSNPNLYWYRQAAGRGLQLLFYSVGIGQISSEVPQNLSASRPQDRQFILSSKKLLLSDSGFYLCAWVLGQVTYSNQPQHFGDGTRLSIL.

The genes are TRBV11-2 and TRBJ2-1, with 7 bases matching TRBD2. Germline V gives CDR1 SGHAT, CDR2 FQNNGV. V trimming: 5 bases; J trimming: 13 bases; junction bases outside the gene matches: 11. This CDR3 is 13 amino acids long. CDR3 region: CASSPDQRGTQFF. CDR3 DNA: TGTGCCAGCAGCCCAGATCAGCGGGGAACTCAGTTCTTC. Combining the CDR3 with reference TRBV11-2 and TRBJ2-1 gives the whole variable domain EAGVAQSPRYKIIEKRQSVAFWCNPISGHATLYWYQQILGQGPKLLIQFQNNGVVDDSQLPKDRFSAERLKGVDSTLKIQPAKLEDSAVYLCASSPDQRGTQFFGPGTRLTVL.

In this sample, this clone turned up a few times. This rearrangement joins TRBV24-1 to TRBJ2-7; TRBD1 aligns across 9 bases. Trimming took 1 base from V and 2 from J; bases not matched to a gene: 5. In germline, CDR1 is KGHDR, CDR2 SFDVKD. This CDR3 has 16 amino acids. CDR3 sequence (DNA): TGTGCCACCAGTGATTTTTCGGACAGGGGCCCCTACGAGCAGTACTTC. Its translation is CATSDFSDRGPYEQYF.

J is TRBJ2-3 and V is TRBV6-5; the match to TRBD1 covers 9 bases. V shed 5 bases and J 3 bases; nucleotides not matched to a gene: 3. Germline V gene lookup returns CDR1 MNHEY and CDR2 SVGAGI. This CDR3 has 14 residues. The CDR3: CASSLDRGTDTQYF. The CDR3 nucleotides are TGTGCCAGCAGTCTGGACAGGGGAACAGATACGCAGTATTTT.

The V and J genes are TRBV30 and TRBJ1-2, with D hard to call. Per germline, CDR1 GTSNPN and CDR2 SVGIG (reference sequence). The CDR3 is 11 residues long. Deletions cut 2 bases from V and 5 bases from J, with 6 bases between. The CDR3 bases are TGTGCCTGGAGTATCGGTTATGGCTACACCTTC. Residues: CAWSIGYGYTF.

The gene calls are TRBV5-1 and TRBJ2-7; D might be TRBD2 (6 bases). Trimming stripped 2 bases from V and 7 bases from J, with 13 bases between. Germline-derived CDR1 and CDR2 are SGHRS and YFSETQ. The CDR3 is made up of 13 amino acids. CDR3 sequence reads: CASSLGGRDEQYF. The CDR3 DNA is TGCGCCAGCAGCTTAGGAGGGCGTGATGAGCAGTACTTC.

This clone was seen more than once but under ten times. The chain has TRBV28 and TRBJ1-1; 7 bases agree with TRBD1. The CDR3 spans 15 residues. Germline CDR1 and CDR2: MDHEN and SYDVKM. The V and J ends lost 5 bases and 5 bases, in that order; junction bases with no gene match: 11. CDR3 nucleotide sequence: TGTGCCAGCAGTCCGCCACAGGGGACGGGGACTGAAGCTTTCTTT. Translation gives CASSPPQGTGTEAFF.

The V and J genes are TRBV3-1 (or the pseudogene TRBV3-2) and TRBJ2-4; D not resolved. The V and J ends lost 0 bases and 2 bases respectively, with 14 bases between them. The length of the CDR3 is 17 residues. Germline-derived CDR1 and CDR2 are LGHDT and YNNKEL (reference sequence). This CDR3 is CASSQDVIHLSKNIQYF. The CDR3 bases are TGTGCCAGCAGCCAAGATGTGATTCATCTATCCAAAAACATTCAGTACTTC.

This chain joins TRBV30 and TRBJ1-2, with 7 nucleotides matching TRBD1. The CDR3 has 14 amino acids. Losses at the gene ends were 8 bases for V and 7 bases for J; bases not matched to a gene: 16. Germline values: CDR1 GTSNPN, CDR2 SVGIG (reference sequence). CDR3 in amino acids: CARSEGARLSGYTF. The DNA for the CDR3 is TGTGCCAGAAGTGAGGGGGCCAGATTGAGTGGCTACACCTTC.

The V gene is TRBV7-2, the J gene TRBJ1-4, with D possibly being TRBD1 (5 bases). The germline V and J ends were trimmed by 4 bases and 0 bases, with 9 bases remaining between them. CDR3 length: 15 residues. Germline V lookup: CDR1 SGHTA, CDR2 FQGNSA. The CDR3 DNA follows: TGTGCCAGCAGCTCCAGGGTTGCAACTAATGAAAAACTGTTTTTT. Its translation is CASSSRVATNEKLFF.

V gene TRBV6-5 combines with J gene TRBJ1-5; 9 bases are shared with TRBD1. Germline-derived CDR1 and CDR2 are MNHEY and SVGAGI. The trim removed 5 bases at V and 7 bases at J, leaving 6 bases unmatched. The CDR3 extends over 14 amino acids. The CDR3 is CASSRWTGEQPQHF. The CDR3 nucleotides read TGTGCCAGCAGTCGGTGGACAGGGGAGCAGCCCCAGCATTTT.

The genes are TRBV19 and TRBJ1-5; TRBD1 aligns across 9 bases. V gave up 1 base and J gave up 9 bases; unmatched junction bases: 7. Germline CDR1 and CDR2: LNHDA and SQIVND (reference sequence). This CDR3 contains 15 residues. CDR3 sequence reads: CASSIGGQGQWPQHF. CDR3 DNA: TGTGCCAGTAGTATAGGGGGACAGGGCCAGTGGCCCCAGCATTTT.

By share, this clone counts as medium-sized (0.01 to 0.1%). This chain uses TRBV6-4 with TRBJ2-7, with 10 bases identical to TRBD2. The CDR3 contains 15 residues. J lost 5 bases, V lost 3 bases, and 7 bases had no gene match. Germline lookup yields CDR1 MRHNA and CDR2 SNTAGT. The CDR3 DNA sequence: TGTGCCAGCAGTGATAACAGCGGGGGGGCTAACGAGCAGTACTTC. It is translated as CASSDNSGGANEQYF.

In DNA, the CDR3 is TGTGCCAGCAGCGTAGATCCAGGGGGAACCCTCGAGCAGTACTTC. Encoded protein: CASSVDPGGTLEQYF. The gene calls are TRBV9 and TRBJ2-7, with 7 nucleotides matching TRBD1. The germline V gene has CDR1 SGDLS and CDR2 YYNGEE. The CDR3 length is 15 residues. After removal of 0 bases from V and 6 bases from J, the junction contained 9 bases not matched to a gene.

In nucleotides, the CDR3 is TGTGCCAGCAGGCAGGGACAGCTGAACACTGAAGCTTTCTTT. Translating it yields CASRQGQLNTEAFF. The chain combines TRBV6-1 with TRBJ1-1; TRBD1 matches at 7 bases. This CDR3 is 14 amino acids long. Trimming at V came to 6 bases and at J to 0 bases, leaving 4 bases not matched to a gene. Germline CDR1 is MNHNS and CDR2 is SASEGT.

The J gene is TRBJ2-7, the V gene TRBV24-1, with D perhaps matching TRBD1 (6 bases). This CDR3 comprises 15 residues. Germline assignment: CDR1 KGHDR and CDR2 SFDVKD. V was shortened by 6 bases and J by 2 bases, with 16 bases between the two germline ends. The CDR3 region has the DNA TGTGCCACCAGTCAAGGGGTACAGGGTACCTACGAGCAGTACTTC. Its translation: CATSQGVQGTYEQYF.

V usage is TRBV19 and J usage is TRBJ1-6; D might be TRBD1 (6 bases). CDR1 LNHDA and CDR2 SQIVND come from the germline V gene (reference sequence). Trimming left V 7 bases short and J 10 bases short, with 14 bases between. CDR3 size: 13 residues. This CDR3 reads CASKEGVGSPLHF. In DNA, the CDR3 is TGTGCCAGTAAAGAGGGGGTAGGCTCACCCCTCCACTTT.

The rearrangement links TRBV5-1 to TRBJ1-4, with 7 bases identical to TRBD1. Trimming took 4 bases from V and 0 from J; bases not matched to a gene: 6. Per the germline V gene, CDR1 is SGHRS and CDR2 is YFSETQ. This CDR3 comprises 16 residues. The CDR3 DNA follows: TGCGCCAGCAGCCTGGGACAGCTTACAACTAATGAAAAACTGTTTTTT. This codes for CASSLGQLTTNEKLFF.